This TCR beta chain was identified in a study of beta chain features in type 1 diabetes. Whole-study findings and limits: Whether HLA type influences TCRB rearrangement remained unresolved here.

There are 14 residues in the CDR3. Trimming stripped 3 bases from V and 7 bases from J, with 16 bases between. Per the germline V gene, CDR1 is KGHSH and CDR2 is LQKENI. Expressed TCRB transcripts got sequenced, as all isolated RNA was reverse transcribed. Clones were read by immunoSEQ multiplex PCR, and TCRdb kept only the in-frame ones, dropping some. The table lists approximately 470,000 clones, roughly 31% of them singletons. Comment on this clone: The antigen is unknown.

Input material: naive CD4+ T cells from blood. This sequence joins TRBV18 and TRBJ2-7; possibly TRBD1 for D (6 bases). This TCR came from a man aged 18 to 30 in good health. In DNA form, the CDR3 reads TGTGCCAGCTCACCCGACAGGCCGCTGGGAGAGCAGTACTTC. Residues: CASSPDRPLGEQYF.